These 18 T cell receptor beta chains originate from one sample sequenced in a study of cytomegalovirus exposure and HLA in healthy donors. In the PCR, 60 Vbeta and 13 Jbeta primers were used. Only in-frame clones appear in the TCRdb table, and some are missing; sequencing was by immunoSEQ multiplex PCR. The sample lists 150,000 to 200,000 clones; about 65% were seen once. Sequencing was performed on PBMCs. The receptors come from a woman under 30 in good health and CMV-seropositive.

This clone has a handful of counts. One end of the junction does not line up with germline, which may come from a read error. The chain carries TRBV4-1 and TRBJ1-1; 7 positions agree with TRBD1. Germline-derived CDR1 and CDR2 are MGHRA and YSYEKL. The CDR3 covers 15 residues. The CDR3 sequence: CASSQDWTGVTDAFF. In DNA form, the CDR3 reads TGCGCCAGCAGCCAAGATTGGACAGGCGTCACTGATGCTTTCTTT.

The V gene is TRBV30, the J gene TRBJ2-5; tentative D call: TRBD2 (5 bases). TRBJ2-7 explains the end of the DNA better; the J call may be wrong. Germline CDR1 is GTSNPN and CDR2 is SVGIG (reference sequence). The CDR3 runs 12 residues. The CDR3 is CAWKGVAHEQYF. The CDR3 nucleotides are TGTGCCTGGAAGGGAGTTGCCCACGAGCAGTACTTC.

This sequence joins TRBV6-6 and TRBJ2-3, with no clear D. The length of the CDR3 is 13 residues. The germline V and J ends were trimmed by 2 bases and 8 bases, with 11 bases remaining between them. Germline loops: CDR1 MNHNY, CDR2 SVGAGI (reference sequence). DNA for the CDR3: TGTGCCAGCAGTTACGACTCCGTGGCTACGCAGTATTTT. It translates to CASSYDSVATQYF.

V usage is TRBV6-5 and J usage is TRBJ1-1, with a tentative D call TRBD1 (6 bases). The CDR3 sequence is 13 residues long. CDR1 is MNHEY, CDR2 SVGAGI, per germline. The V and J ends lost 7 bases and 1 base respectively, with 10 bases between them. The CDR3 nucleotides are TGTGCCAGCAATGACAGGACGAACACTGAAGCTTTCTTT. Translating it yields CASNDRTNTEAFF.

V and J are TRBV25-1 and TRBJ1-2; D is perhaps TRBD1 (6 bases). Per germline, CDR1 MGHDK and CDR2 SYGVNS. V was shortened by 6 bases and J by 5 bases, with 13 bases between the two germline ends. There are 13 residues in the CDR3. The CDR3 sequence is CASRQTGSYGYTF. CDR3 nucleotide sequence: TGTGCCAGCAGGCAGACAGGATCGTATGGCTACACCTTC.

The genes are TRBV2 and TRBJ2-7, with a weak D call TRBD2 (5 bases). Germline CDR1 is SNHLY and CDR2 is FYNNEI. The germline V and J ends were trimmed by 8 bases and 3 bases, with 17 bases remaining between them. There are 14 residues in the CDR3. CDR3 in amino acids: CASSWRANHYEQYF. DNA for the CDR3: TGTGCCAGCTCGTGGCGGGCCAACCACTACGAGCAGTACTTC.

This rearrangement joins TRBV19 to TRBJ2-3, with TRBD2 matching 11 bases. With 6 bases clipped from V and 8 bases from J, the junction kept 4 bases outside the gene matches. Germline V gene lookup returns CDR1 LNHDA and CDR2 SQIVND (reference sequence). The CDR3 consists of 13 residues. Here the CDR3 reads CASRWLAGGTQYF. As DNA, the CDR3 is TGTGCCAGTAGATGGCTAGCGGGAGGTACGCAGTATTTT.

This rearrangement joins TRBV7-9 to TRBJ2-7; D may be TRBD2 (6 bases). Trimming pared 2 bases from V and 9 bases from J, leaving 20 bases between. Looked up from germline, CDR1 is SEHNR and CDR2 is FQNEAQ (reference sequence). This CDR3 region has 15 residues. This chain's CDR3 is CASSLRAGNAAGQYF. The CDR3 coding sequence is TGTGCCAGCAGCTTACGGGCGGGAAATGCCGCGGGGCAGTACTTC.

J is TRBJ2-7 and V is TRBV10-3; 12 bases map to TRBD2. CDR1 ENHRY and CDR2 SYGVKD come from the germline V gene. With 2 bases clipped from V and 2 bases from J, the junction kept 10 bases outside the gene matches. The CDR3 has 18 amino acids. The CDR3 region is CAISERGTSGRIAYEQYF. The CDR3 DNA reads as TGTGCCATCAGTGAGCGGGGAACTAGCGGGAGGATAGCCTACGAGCAGTACTTC.

The rearrangement links TRBV28 to TRBJ2-3; 10 bases line up with TRBD2. The CDR3 is made up of 17 amino acids. V trimming: 2 bases; J trimming: 0 bases; junction bases outside the gene matches: 5. Germline loops: CDR1 MDHEN, CDR2 SYDVKM. The CDR3 loop is CASSLGLAGVSTDTQYF. The CDR3 region has the DNA TGTGCCAGCAGTTTAGGTCTAGCGGGAGTTAGCACAGATACGCAGTATTTT. Full variable domain (remainder filled in from reference TRBV28 and TRBJ2-3): DVKVTQSSRYLVKRTGEKVFLECVQDMDHENMFWYRQDPGLGLRLIYFSYDVKMKEKGDIPEGYSVSREKKERFSLILESASTNQTSMYLCASSLGLAGVSTDTQYFGPGTRLTVL.

The rearrangement joins TRBV19 to TRBJ1-5, with D possibly being TRBD1 (6 bases). The length of the CDR3 is 13 residues. The germline V gene encodes CDR1 LNHDA and CDR2 SQIVND (reference sequence). Trimming removed 4 bases from V and 5 bases from J, with 9 bases in between. This CDR3 is CASSRGGDQPQHF. As DNA, the CDR3 is TGTGCCAGTAGTAGAGGGGGAGATCAGCCCCAGCATTTT.

This sequence joins TRBV6-1 and TRBJ1-6; tentatively, D is TRBD1 (6 bases). V lost 10 bases, J lost 10 bases, and 23 bases lay in between. Germline V CDR1 and CDR2: MNHNS, SASEGT. The CDR3 covers 15 residues. Written as DNA, the CDR3 is TGTGCCATCACAAGCGAAACAGGGTCGGGATCACCCCTCCACTTT. Translating it yields CAITSETGSGSPLHF.

This clone was counted once. J is TRBJ1-2 and V is TRBV9; D may be TRBD1 (6 bases). The germline CDR1 and CDR2 sequences are SGDLS and YYNGEE. This CDR3 has 13 amino acids. Trimming took 4 bases from V and 6 from J, leaving 13 bases between them. The CDR3 coding sequence is TGTGCCAGCAGCTTACGGACAGCCGATGGCTACACCTTC. It codes for CASSLRTADGYTF.

The chain couples TRBV28 to TRBJ1-1; D may be TRBD1 (5 bases). Per the germline V gene, CDR1 is MDHEN and CDR2 is SYDVKM. V lost 7 bases and J 6 bases, leaving 18 bases between the germline ends. This CDR3 contains 14 residues. In nucleotides, the CDR3 is TGTGCCAGCATTCTCGGGGCCGGGGGTGCTGAAGCTTTCTTT. It yields the protein CASILGAGGAEAFF.

This clone has only a few counts. V and J are TRBV19 and TRBJ1-2; D call uncertain. This CDR3 is built from 15 residues. Trimming removed 7 bases from V and 7 bases from J, with 22 bases in between. Germline loops: CDR1 LNHDA, CDR2 SQIVND (reference sequence). The CDR3 spells CASKREPRALAGYTF. The CDR3 DNA reads as TGTGCCAGTAAAAGAGAACCGCGAGCCCTCGCTGGCTACACCTTC.

The chain links TRBV7-6 to TRBJ2-3; 8 nucleotides align to TRBD2. This CDR3 is built from 18 residues. Germline CDR1 reads SGHVS; CDR2 reads FNYEAQ. With 1 base clipped from V and 6 bases from J, the junction kept 15 bases outside the gene matches. The CDR3 protein is CASSLEPAGGPLPDTQYF. DNA for the CDR3: TGTGCCAGCAGCTTAGAGCCGGCGGGAGGCCCTTTGCCGGATACGCAGTATTTT.

This chain connects TRBV30 to TRBJ2-5; 8 bases align to TRBD2. TRBJ2-7 explains the end of the DNA better; the J call may be wrong. The CDR3 is made up of 14 amino acids. In germline, CDR1 is GTSNPN, CDR2 SVGIG (reference sequence). This CDR3 is CAWSYQRGLYEQYF. CDR3 nucleotides: TGTGCCTGGAGTTACCAGCGGGGGCTGTACGAGCAGTACTTC.

The V and J genes are TRBV7-2 and TRBJ2-2, with TRBD1 identical over 7 bases. Germline CDR1 is SGHTA and CDR2 is FQGNSA. V trimming: 4 bases; J trimming: 4 bases; junction bases outside the gene matches: 9. The length of the CDR3 is 16 residues. The CDR3 DNA reads TGTGCCAGCAGCTCTCAACACAGGGGAGTCACCGGGGAGCTGTTTTTT. As protein: CASSSQHRGVTGELFF.